Described below is a single TCR beta chain sequence and its context. Original data processing: It was from reference gene primer amplification that nucleated cell counts were estimated. TCRdb's copy holds only in-frame clones and misses some; the assay was immunoSEQ multiplex PCR. D and trimming come from the DNA, and the V and J calls and clone size come from that table. Here the sample spans 150,000 to 170,000 clones, 65% to 90% being singletons. The sample originates from a study of blood T cell repertoires in COVID-19. On the study more broadly: The cDNA or gDNA used as material had been derived from T cells, B-cell-depleted T cells, or PBMCs.

The Seattle patients, enrolled during active infection, were followed longitudinally. Trimming cost V 6 bases and J 7 bases, with 13 bases left between them. This CDR3 spans 13 amino acids. Germline V gives CDR1 SNHLY, CDR2 FYNNEI. This clonotype was sampled from a woman between 55 and 75 years old with COVID-19, enrolled during active disease. The V call is TRBV2, the J call TRBJ2-1; D possibly corresponds to TRBD2 (6 bases). Material for sequencing was peripheral blood. CDR3 DNA sequence: TGTGCCAGCAGCAAGGAGGGCCCAAATGAGCAGTTCTTC. It codes for CASSKEGPNEQFF.